This TCR beta chain was captured in a study of cytomegalovirus exposure and HLA in healthy donors. PCR involved 60 Vbeta and 13 Jbeta primers. Measured with immunoSEQ multiplex PCR; TCRdb has only the in-frame clones, and not every one. The sample includes about 200,000 clones, 82% of them seen just once. The V gene end was trimmed by 5 bases and the J gene end by 4 bases; junction bases not matched to a gene: 6. Germline V gene lookup returns CDR1 MNHEY and CDR2 SMNVEV (reference sequence). This CDR3 comprises 14 residues. This chain connects TRBV27 to TRBJ2-3, with TRBD1 matching 7 bases. Specimen: PBMCs. The receptor was isolated from a woman aged 45-65 years in good health and CMV-seropositive. The CDR3 DNA follows: TGTGCCAGCAGTACCACAGGGGCGGCAGATACGCAGTATTTT. Its protein is CASSTTGAADTQYF.